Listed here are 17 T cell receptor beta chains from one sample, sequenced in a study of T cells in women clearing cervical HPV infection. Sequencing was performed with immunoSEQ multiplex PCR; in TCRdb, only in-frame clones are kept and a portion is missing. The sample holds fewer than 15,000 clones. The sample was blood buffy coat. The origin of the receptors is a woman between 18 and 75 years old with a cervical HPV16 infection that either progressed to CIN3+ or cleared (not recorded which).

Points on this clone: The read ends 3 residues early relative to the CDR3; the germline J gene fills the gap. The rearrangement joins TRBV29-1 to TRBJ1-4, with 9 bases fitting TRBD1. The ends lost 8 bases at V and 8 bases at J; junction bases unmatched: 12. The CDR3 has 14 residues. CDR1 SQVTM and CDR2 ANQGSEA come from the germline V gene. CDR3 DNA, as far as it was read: TGCAGCATGACAGGGGGAACCCAACAAGAAAAA. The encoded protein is CSMTGGTQQEK. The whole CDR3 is CSMTGGTQQEKLFF.

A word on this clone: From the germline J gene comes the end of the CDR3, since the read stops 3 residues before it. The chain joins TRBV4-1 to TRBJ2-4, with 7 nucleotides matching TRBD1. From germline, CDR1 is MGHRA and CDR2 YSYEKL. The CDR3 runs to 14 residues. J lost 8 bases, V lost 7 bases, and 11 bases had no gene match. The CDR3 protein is CASTAEGAWDIQYF. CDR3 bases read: TGCGCCAGCACCGCTGAGGGGGCGTGGGACATT.

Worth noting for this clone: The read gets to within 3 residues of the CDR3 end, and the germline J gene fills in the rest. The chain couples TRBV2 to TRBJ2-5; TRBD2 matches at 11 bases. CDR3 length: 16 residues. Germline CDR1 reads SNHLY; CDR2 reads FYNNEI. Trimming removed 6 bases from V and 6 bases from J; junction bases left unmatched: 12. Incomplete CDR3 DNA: TGTGCCAGCAGCGGGACTAGCGGACTACTTCGGAAGACC. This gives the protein CASSGTSGLLRKT. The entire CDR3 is CASSGTSGLLRKTQYF.

CDR3 DNA, as far as it was read: TGTGCCAGCCGCTCGGAGGGCCTCTCTGGAAACACC. It encodes CASRSEGLSGNT. The entire CDR3 protein reads CASRSEGLSGNTIYF. This chain connects TRBV11-3 to TRBJ1-3; D gene unclear. The read gets to within 3 residues of the CDR3 end, and the germline J gene fills in the rest. The CDR3 is 15 amino acids. Trimming took 8 bases from V and 0 from J, leaving 14 bases between them. Germline V CDR1 and CDR2: SGHNT, YENEEA.

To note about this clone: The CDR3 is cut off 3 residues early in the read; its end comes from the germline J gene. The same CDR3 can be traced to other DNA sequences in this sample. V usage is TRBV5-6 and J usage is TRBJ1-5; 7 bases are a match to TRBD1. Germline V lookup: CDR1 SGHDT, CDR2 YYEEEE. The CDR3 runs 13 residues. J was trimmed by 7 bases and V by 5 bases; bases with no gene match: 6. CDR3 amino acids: CASSQGVWQPQHF. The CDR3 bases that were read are TGTGCCAGCAGTCAGGGGGTTTGGCAGCCC.

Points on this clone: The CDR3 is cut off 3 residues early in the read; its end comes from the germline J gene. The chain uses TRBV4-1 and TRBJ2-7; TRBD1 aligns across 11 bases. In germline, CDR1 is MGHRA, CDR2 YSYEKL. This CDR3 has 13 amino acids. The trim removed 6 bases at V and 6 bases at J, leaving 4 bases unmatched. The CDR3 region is CASRAGTGGEQYF. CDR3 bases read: TGCGCCAGCAGGGCGGGGACAGGGGGCGAG.

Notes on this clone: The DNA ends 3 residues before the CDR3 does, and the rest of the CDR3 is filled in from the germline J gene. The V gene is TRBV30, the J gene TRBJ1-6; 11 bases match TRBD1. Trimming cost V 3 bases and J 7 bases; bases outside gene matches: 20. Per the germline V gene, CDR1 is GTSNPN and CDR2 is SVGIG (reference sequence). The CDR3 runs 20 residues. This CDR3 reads CAWRGPLRSGQGARNSPLHF. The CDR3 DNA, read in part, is TGTGCCTGGAGGGGGCCGTTACGTTCCGGACAGGGGGCAAGGAATTCACCC.

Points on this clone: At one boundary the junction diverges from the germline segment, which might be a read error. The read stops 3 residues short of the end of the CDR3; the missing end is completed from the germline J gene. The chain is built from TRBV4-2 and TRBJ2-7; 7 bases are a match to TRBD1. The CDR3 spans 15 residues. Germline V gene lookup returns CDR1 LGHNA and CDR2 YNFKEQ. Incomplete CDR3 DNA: TGTGCCAGCAGCAAAGACAGGGAAAGCTCCTACGAG. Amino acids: CASSKDRESSYE. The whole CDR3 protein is CASSKDRESSYEQYF.

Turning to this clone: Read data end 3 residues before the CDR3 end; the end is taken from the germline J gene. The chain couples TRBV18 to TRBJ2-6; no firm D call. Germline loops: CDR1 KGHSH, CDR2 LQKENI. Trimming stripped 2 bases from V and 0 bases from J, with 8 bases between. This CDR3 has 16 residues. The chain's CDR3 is CASSPVTGSGANVLTF. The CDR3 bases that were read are TGTGCCAGCTCACCAGTCACTGGCTCTGGGGCCAACGTC.

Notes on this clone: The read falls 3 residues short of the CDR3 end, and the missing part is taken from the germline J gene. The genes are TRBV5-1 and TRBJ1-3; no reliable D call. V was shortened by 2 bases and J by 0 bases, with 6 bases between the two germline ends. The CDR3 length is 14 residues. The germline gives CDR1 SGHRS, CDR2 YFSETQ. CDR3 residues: CASSLGFSGNTIYF. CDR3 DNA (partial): TGCGCCAGCAGCTTAGGGTTCTCTGGAAACACC.

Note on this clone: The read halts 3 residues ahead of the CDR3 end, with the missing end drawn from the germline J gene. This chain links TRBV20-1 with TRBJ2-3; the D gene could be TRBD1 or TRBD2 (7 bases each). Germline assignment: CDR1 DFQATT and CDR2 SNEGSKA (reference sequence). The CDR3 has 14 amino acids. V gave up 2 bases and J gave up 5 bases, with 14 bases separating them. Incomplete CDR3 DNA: TGCAGTGCTAGAAGGGAGGGGGCGGGAGATACG. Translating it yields CSARREGAGDT. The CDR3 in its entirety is CSARREGAGDTQYF.

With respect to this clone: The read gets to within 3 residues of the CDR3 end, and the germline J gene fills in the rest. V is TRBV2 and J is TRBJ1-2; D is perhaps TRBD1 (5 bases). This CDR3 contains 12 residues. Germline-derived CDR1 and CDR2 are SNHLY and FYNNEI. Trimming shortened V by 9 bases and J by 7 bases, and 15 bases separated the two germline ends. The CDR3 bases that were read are TGTGCCAGTAGAACGGGGGTAACTGGC. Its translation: CASRTGVTG. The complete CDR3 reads CASRTGVTGYTF.

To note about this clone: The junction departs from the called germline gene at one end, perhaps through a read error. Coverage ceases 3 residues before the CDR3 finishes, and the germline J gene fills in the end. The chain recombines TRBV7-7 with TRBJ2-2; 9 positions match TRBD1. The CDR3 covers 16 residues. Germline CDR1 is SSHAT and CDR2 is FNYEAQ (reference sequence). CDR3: CASSLAWTGATGELFF. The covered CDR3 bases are TGTGCTAGCAGCTTAGCGTGGACAGGGGCCACCGGGGAG. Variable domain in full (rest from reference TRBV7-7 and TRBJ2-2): GAGVSQSPRYKVTKRGQDVTLRCDPISSHATLYWYQQALGQGPEFLTYFNYEAQPDKSGLPSDRFSAERPEGSISTLTIQRTEQRDSAMYRCASSLAWTGATGELFFGEGSRLTVL.

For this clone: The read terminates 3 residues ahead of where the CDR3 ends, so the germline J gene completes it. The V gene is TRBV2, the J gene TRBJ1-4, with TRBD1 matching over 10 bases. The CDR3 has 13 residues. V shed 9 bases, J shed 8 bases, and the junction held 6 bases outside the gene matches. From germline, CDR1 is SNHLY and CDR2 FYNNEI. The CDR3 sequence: CARGTGVREKLFF. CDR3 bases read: TGTGCCAGGGGGACAGGGGTGCGCGAAAAA.

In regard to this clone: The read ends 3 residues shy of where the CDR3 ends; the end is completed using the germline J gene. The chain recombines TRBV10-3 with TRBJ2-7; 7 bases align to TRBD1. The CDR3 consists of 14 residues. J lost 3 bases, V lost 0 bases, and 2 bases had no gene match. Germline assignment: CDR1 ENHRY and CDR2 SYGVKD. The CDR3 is CAISESGTDYEQYF. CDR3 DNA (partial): TGTGCCATCAGTGAGTCCGGGACAGACTACGAG.

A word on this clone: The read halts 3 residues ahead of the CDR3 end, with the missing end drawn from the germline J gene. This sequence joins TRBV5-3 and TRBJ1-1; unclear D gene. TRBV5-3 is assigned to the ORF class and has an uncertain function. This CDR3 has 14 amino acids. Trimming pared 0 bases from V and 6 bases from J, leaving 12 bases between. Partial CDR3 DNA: TGTGCCAGAAGCTTGGTTACCTCCTACCCTGAA. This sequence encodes CARSLVTSYPE. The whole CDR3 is CARSLVTSYPEAFF.

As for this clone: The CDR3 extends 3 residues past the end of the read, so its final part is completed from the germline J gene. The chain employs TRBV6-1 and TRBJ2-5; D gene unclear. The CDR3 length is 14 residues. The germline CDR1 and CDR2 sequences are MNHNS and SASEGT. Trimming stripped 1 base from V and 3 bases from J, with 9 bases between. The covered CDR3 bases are TGTGCCAGCAGTGAAGAACACAGCAAAGAGACC. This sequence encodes CASSEEHSKET. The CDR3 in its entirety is CASSEEHSKETQYF.